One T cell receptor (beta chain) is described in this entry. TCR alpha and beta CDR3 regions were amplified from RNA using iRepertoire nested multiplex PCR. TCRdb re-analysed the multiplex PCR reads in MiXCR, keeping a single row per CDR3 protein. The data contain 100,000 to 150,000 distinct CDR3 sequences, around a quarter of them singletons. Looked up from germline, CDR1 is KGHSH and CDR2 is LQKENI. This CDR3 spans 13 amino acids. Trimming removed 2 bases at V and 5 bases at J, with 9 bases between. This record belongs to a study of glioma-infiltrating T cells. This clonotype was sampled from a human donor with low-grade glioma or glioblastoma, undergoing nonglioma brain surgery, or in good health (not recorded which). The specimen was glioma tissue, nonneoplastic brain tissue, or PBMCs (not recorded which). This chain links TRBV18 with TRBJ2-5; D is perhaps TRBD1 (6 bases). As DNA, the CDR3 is TGTGCCAGCTCACCAAGACAGGATGAGACCCAGTACTTC. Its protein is CASSPRQDETQYF.